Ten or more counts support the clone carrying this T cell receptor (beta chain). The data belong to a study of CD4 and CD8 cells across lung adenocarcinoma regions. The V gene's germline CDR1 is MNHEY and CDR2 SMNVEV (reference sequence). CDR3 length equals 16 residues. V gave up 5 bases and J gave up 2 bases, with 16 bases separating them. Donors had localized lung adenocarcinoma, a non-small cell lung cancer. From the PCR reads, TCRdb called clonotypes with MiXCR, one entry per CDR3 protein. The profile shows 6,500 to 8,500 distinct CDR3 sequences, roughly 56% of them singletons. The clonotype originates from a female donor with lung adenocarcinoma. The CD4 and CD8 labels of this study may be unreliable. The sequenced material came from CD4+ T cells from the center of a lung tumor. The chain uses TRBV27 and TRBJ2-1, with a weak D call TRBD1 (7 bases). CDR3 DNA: TGTGCCAGCAGTCCTCGGCAGGGGGGCGCCTACAATGAGCAGTTCTTC. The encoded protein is CASSPRQGGAYNEQFF.